Listed below are T cell receptor beta chains from one sample, sequenced in a study of beta chain features in type 1 diabetes. Sequencing used immunoSEQ multiplex PCR; TCRdb keeps in-frame clones, though not all of them. Here the sample spans 70,000 to 95,000 clones, 30% to 35% being singletons. Sequenced input: stem cell memory CD4+ T cells from blood. These receptors originate from a woman aged 18-29 years in good health. The conserved cysteine and the conserved F or W are not part of the CDR3 here.

J gene,V gene,CDR3 protein
TRBJ2-7,TRBV29-1,SGMDSSYEQY
TRBJ2-5,TRBV9,ASSSYRGEETQY
TRBJ2-7,TRBV7-9,ASSSSAGGPHEQY
TRBJ1-1,TRBV14,ASSQGWGGANTEAF
TRBJ1-5,TRBV15,ATSRALTASGGQPQH
TRBJ1-2,TRBV30,AYDWDYGYT
TRBJ2-7,TRBV18,ASSPGLAAYEQY
TRBJ2-1,TRBV7-9,ASSRSRRLEVHNEQF
.,TRBV4-1,ASSQPGQTYEQY
TRBJ2-5,TRBV30,AGTSGGETQY
TRBJ2-5,TRBV15,ATSRDSPGGGVRETQY
TRBJ1-1,TRBV25-1,ASITQDRVNTEAF
TRBJ2-1,TRBV30,AWSGGRTSGTPPGYNEQF
TRBJ2-5,TRBV4-1,ASSQGLRGTEETQY
TRBJ2-1,TRBV30,AWKRGLGFDEQF
TRBJ2-1,TRBV18,ASSPLASGYNEQF
TRBJ2-7,TRBV11-2,ASSSPGQGISYEQY
TRBJ2-7,TRBV19,ASSIGVAGSTYEQY
TRBJ2-5,TRBV7-6,ASSLGGDRPGGTQY
TRBJ1-2,TRBV7-8,ASSNRGGYT
TRBJ2-1,TRBV5-1,ASSPGTTTYNEQF
TRBJ2-1,TRBV7-2,ASSLGYGFDEQF
TRBJ1-2,TRBV30,AWSRQGLYGYT
TRBJ1-1,TRBV10-3,AYARDSDTEAF
TRBJ1-6,TRBV6-6,ASSLEGTDSPLH
TRBJ1-2,TRBV5-1,ASSLDSGGNYGYT
TRBJ1-3,TRBV7-2,ASSLAGSGNTIY
TRBJ1-1,TRBV29-1,SVRTGEGNTEAF
TRBJ2-5,TRBV7-8,ASSFGTVQETQY
TRBJ2-1,TRBV5-4,ASSLAFIGYNEQF
TRBJ2-5,TRBV11-2,ASSLQETQY
TRBJ2-2,TRBV7-8,ASSPGQGTNTGELF
TRBJ2-2,TRBV5-1,ASIGTAGNTGELF
TRBJ1-1,TRBV29-1,SGGGEGTEAF
TRBJ1-1,TRBV5-1,ASTLTGADTEAF
TRBJ1-4,TRBV7-2,ASSFSPDEKLF